Below, 27 T cell receptor beta chains from the same sample are listed, as sequenced in a study of T cells in Graves' hyperthyroidism and ophthalmopathy. Template material for amplifying TCR beta CDR3 regions consisted of RNA transcripts. Researchers ran a first-round RT-PCR on the TCR CDR3 using the HTBI primer set. MiXCR, applied by TCRdb to the multiplex PCR reads, yields one record per CDR3 protein. Among more than 500,000 distinct CDR3 sequences listed, roughly 46% were seen once. Sequencing used peripheral blood or thyroid tissue (not recorded which). The source is an adult woman with Graves' disease, either hyperthyroidism or ophthalmopathy (not recorded which).

This clonotype was detected many times. V gene TRBV11-3 combines with J gene TRBJ2-2; D possibly corresponds to TRBD1 (5 bases). The CDR3 consists of 13 residues. V shed 5 bases and J shed 7 bases, with 11 bases lying between them. The germline V gene encodes CDR1 SGHNT and CDR2 YENEEA. CDR3 amino acids: CASSLGVNGELFF. Here the CDR3 DNA reads TGTGCCAGCAGCCTAGGGGTAAACGGGGAGCTGTTTTTT.

Many counts were recorded for this clonotype. This chain joins TRBV18 and TRBJ1-6; 8 bases agree with TRBD1. CDR3 length: 12 amino acids. The germline gives CDR1 KGHSH, CDR2 LQKENI. Germline trimming cut 6 bases from V and 14 bases from J; bases unmatched to any gene: 6. The CDR3 reads CASSDADRALHF. The DNA of the CDR3 is TGTGCCAGCTCCGACGCGGACAGGGCCCTCCACTTT.

The rearrangement joins TRBV5-1 to TRBJ1-2, with D maybe TRBD1 (5 bases). The length of the CDR3 is 13 residues. Trimming took off 4 bases at V and 6 bases at J, with 13 bases between the two ends. Germline assignment: CDR1 SGHRS and CDR2 YFSETQ. DNA for the CDR3: TGCGCCAGCAGCCCTCAGGGCATCGATGGCTACACCTTC. Amino acid sequence: CASSPQGIDGYTF. Variable domain in full (rest from reference TRBV5-1 and TRBJ1-2): KAGVTQTPRYLIKTRGQQVTLSCSPISGHRSVSWYQQTPGQGLQFLFEYFSETQRNKGNFPGRFSGRQFSNSRSEMNVSTLELGDSALYLCASSPQGIDGYTFGSGTRLTVV.

The sample holds many counts of this clonotype. V and J are TRBV10-1 and TRBJ2-2; possible D gene TRBD2, 6 bases. CDR1 is WNHNN and CDR2 is SYGVQD in the germline V gene (reference sequence). This CDR3 region has 14 residues. V lost 2 bases and J 7 bases, leaving 11 bases between the germline ends. CDR3 DNA: TGCGCCAGCAGTGAGCGAGGAGGGGTCGGGGAGCTGTTTTTT. Encoded protein: CASSERGGVGELFF.

Worth noting for this clonotype: Mismatch with germline at one junction end may stem from a read error. CDR3 loop: CASSLEFGHDNQPKHF. In DNA, the CDR3 is TGTGCCAGCAGCTTAGAATTCGGACACGATAATCAGCCCAAGCATTTT. V and J are TRBV11-2 and TRBJ1-5, with D maybe TRBD1 (5 bases). Per germline, CDR1 SGHAT and CDR2 FQNNGV. The CDR3 length is 16 residues. The complete variable domain, with remaining parts taken from reference TRBV11-2 and TRBJ1-5, reads EAGVAQSPRYKIIEKRQSVAFWCNPISGHATLYWYQQILGQGPKLLIQFQNNGVVDDSQLPKDRFSAERLKGVDSTLKIQPAKLEDSAVYLCASSLEFGHDNQPKHFGDGTRLSIL.

Details on this clonotype: Likely a read error: the CDR3 ends without its conserved phenylalanine or tryptophan. The DNA is left out, because the CDR3 cannot be placed on it with certainty; the CDR3 is given as TCRdb lists it. The rearrangement uses TRBV28 and TRBJ2-2; the DNA was not compared with TRBD1, the D call given in the table. Both ends counted, the CDR3 spans 13 residues. Germline V gene sequence: CDR1 MDHEN, CDR2 SYDVKM. CDR3: CASRPVSGQGAAG.

A few counts support this clonotype. The chain couples TRBV2 to TRBJ2-5; TRBD1 agrees at 8 bases. V trimming: 5 bases; J trimming: 1 base; junction bases outside the gene matches: 3. Germline loops: CDR1 SNHLY, CDR2 FYNNEI. The CDR3 has 14 amino acids. The CDR3 sequence is CASSTDRGQETQYF. The CDR3 DNA follows: TGTGCCAGCAGTACAGACAGGGGCCAAGAGACCCAGTACTTC.

This clonotype was counted ten times or more. The chain employs TRBV5-1 and TRBJ2-7, with D possibly TRBD2 on 6 matching bases. CDR3 size: 13 residues. CDR1 SGHRS and CDR2 YFSETQ come from the germline V gene. Trimming shortened V by 1 base and J by 5 bases, and 10 bases separated the two germline ends. The CDR3 here is CASSLTSWDEQYF. The CDR3 nucleotides read TGCGCCAGCAGCTTGACTAGCTGGGACGAGCAGTACTTC.

CDR3 nucleotides: TGTGCCACCAGCAGAGGGATCCCGGGGGGGGTCCCCACCAATGAGCAGTACTTC. It specifies CATSRGIPGGVPTNEQYF. The chain recombines TRBV15 with TRBJ2-7; TRBD2 matches 8 bases. Germline loops: CDR1 LNHNV, CDR2 YYDKDF (reference sequence). The length of the CDR3 is 18 residues. Trimming removed 1 base from V and 7 bases from J; junction bases left unmatched: 18.

This clonotype was counted at least ten times. J is TRBJ1-2 and V is TRBV5-6; D is ambiguous. The ends were cut back, 6 bases at V and 4 bases at J, with 13 bases in the middle. CDR1 and CDR2 (germline): SGHDT, YYEEEE. This CDR3 contains 13 residues. The DNA of the CDR3 is TGTGCCAGCACCCAATGGAGTGGCTATGGCTACACCTTC. Translated: CASTQWSGYGYTF.

This clonotype was counted ten times or more. This chain links TRBV20-1 with TRBJ1-3; D is ambiguous. Germline V gene sequence: CDR1 DFQATT, CDR2 SNEGSKA (reference sequence). The CDR3 has 16 residues. Trimming took 0 bases from V and 0 from J, leaving 12 bases between them. CDR3 sequence (DNA): TGCAGTGCTAGAGATAGAGTCCTAGGCTCTGGAAACACCATATATTTT. This codes for CSARDRVLGSGNTIYF.

This clonotype was seen only a few times. The CDR3 bases are TGTGCCAGCGGGACAGTTGGGCCACCCCTCCACTTT. It encodes CASGTVGPPLHF. The V gene is TRBV12-3 or TRBV12-4, the J gene TRBJ1-6; 7 positions match TRBD1. V was clipped by 8 bases and J by 11 bases; unmatched bases: 6. CDR3 length: 12 residues.

There are many counts of this clonotype. The chain combines TRBV6-6 with TRBJ2-7, with a possible D match to TRBD2 (6 bases). Trimming left V 5 bases short and J 6 bases short, with 8 bases between. The CDR3 runs 11 residues. CDR1 and CDR2 (germline): MNHNY, SVGAGI (reference sequence). CDR3 residues: CASSRRAEQYF. Written as DNA, the CDR3 is TGTGCCAGCAGTCGGAGGGCCGAGCAGTACTTC.

This clonotype was picked up many times. The J gene is TRBJ2-5, the V gene TRBV30, with D unclear. This CDR3 comprises 12 residues. Trimming removed 3 bases at V and 1 base at J, with 6 bases between. Germline V gene data show CDR1 as GTSNPN and CDR2 as SVGIG (reference sequence). CDR3 in amino acids: CAWSWSQETQYF. CDR3 DNA: TGTGCCTGGAGCTGGAGCCAAGAGACCCAGTACTTC. Variable domain in full (rest from reference TRBV30 and TRBJ2-5): SQTIHQWPATLVQPVGSPLSLECTVEGTSNPNLYWYRQAAGRGLQLLFYSVGIGQISSEVPQNLSASRPQDRQFILSSKKLLLSDSGFYLCAWSWSQETQYFGPGTRLLVL.

The V and J genes are TRBV5-1 and TRBJ2-2; 7 bases line up with TRBD1. CDR3 length equals 13 residues. The V gene end was trimmed by 3 bases and the J gene end by 7 bases; junction bases not matched to a gene: 3. The germline V gene encodes CDR1 SGHRS and CDR2 YFSETQ. CDR3 bases: TGCGCCAGCAGCTCACAGGGGATCGGGGAGCTGTTTTTT. Protein: CASSSQGIGELFF.

As to this clonotype: This may be a read error, as it is one base from a much larger clone. This chain's CDR3 is CASSGGLGGDEQCF. DNA for the CDR3: TGCGCCAGCAGCGGGGGACTAGGGGGTGACGAGCAGTGCTTC. This chain links TRBV5-1 with TRBJ2-7, with TRBD2 matching 8 bases. The V gene's germline CDR1 is SGHRS and CDR2 YFSETQ. This CDR3 is 14 amino acids long.

This clonotype occurred a few times. The chain employs TRBV30 and TRBJ2-7; 9 bases map to TRBD1. Germline CDR1 is GTSNPN and CDR2 is SVGIG (reference sequence). This CDR3 has 16 amino acids. Trimming removed 2 bases from V and 5 bases from J; junction bases left unmatched: 13. In DNA form, the CDR3 reads TGTGCCTGGAGTCTCCCCGGGACAGGGAAAGAGAACGAGCAGTACTTC. Its protein product is CAWSLPGTGKENEQYF.

This clonotype came up many times. This CDR3 is CASSYAGELFF. In DNA, the CDR3 is TGCGCCAGCAGCTATGCCGGGGAGCTGTTTTTT. This chain joins TRBV5-1 and TRBJ2-2; the D is unclear. V was shortened by 3 bases and J by 6 bases, with 3 bases between the two germline ends. This CDR3 contains 11 residues. From germline, CDR1 is SGHRS and CDR2 YFSETQ. Complete variable domain (other parts from reference TRBV5-1 and TRBJ2-2): KAGVTQTPRYLIKTRGQQVTLSCSPISGHRSVSWYQQTPGQGLQFLFEYFSETQRNKGNFPGRFSGRQFSNSRSEMNVSTLELGDSALYLCASSYAGELFFGEGSRLTVL.

The rearrangement joins TRBV12-3 or TRBV12-4 to TRBJ2-5; 8 bases agree with TRBD1. With V trimmed by 6 bases and J by 2 bases, 5 bases remained unmatched. This CDR3 is built from 14 residues. The CDR3 sequence: CASSRQGTQETQYF. The CDR3 DNA follows: TGTGCCAGCAGCCGACAGGGGACGCAAGAGACCCAGTACTTC.

This clonotype showed up many times. The chain has TRBV29-1 and TRBJ2-6; 9 nucleotides agree with TRBD2. There are 18 residues in the CDR3. The V and J ends lost 4 bases and 4 bases, in that order; junction bases with no gene match: 14. Germline V gives CDR1 SQVTM, CDR2 ANQGSEA. CDR3 loop: CSVGSNLYSGSGANVLTF. The DNA of the CDR3 is TGCAGCGTTGGATCAAATCTCTATAGCGGGAGCGGGGCCAACGTCCTGACTTTC.

To note about this clonotype: One junction end does not reproduce the germline sequence, and a read error may be involved. V gene TRBV7-9 combines with J gene TRBJ1-2; no reliable D call. CDR1 is SEHNR, CDR2 FQNEAQ, per germline (reference sequence). The CDR3 is 15 residues long. This CDR3 is CASGDGGGRNYGYTF. CDR3 nucleotide sequence: TGCGCCAGCGGAGACGGTGGCGGTCGGAACTATGGCTACACCTTC.

In its sample, this clonotype was seen a few times. The chain links TRBV12-3 or TRBV12-4 to TRBJ2-2; possibly TRBD1 for D (6 bases). CDR3 length equals 15 residues. The germline V and J ends were trimmed by 6 bases and 7 bases, with 18 bases remaining between them. The CDR3 here is CASSPNRVPIGELFF. CDR3 DNA: TGTGCCAGCAGCCCAAACAGGGTTCCAATCGGGGAGCTGTTTTTT.

Regarding this clonotype: Relative to the germline gene, one junction end is altered; a read error may explain this. The J gene is TRBJ2-7, the V gene TRBV7-2; TRBD2 aligns across 8 bases. The germline V gene has CDR1 SGHTA and CDR2 FQGNSA. This CDR3 contains 16 residues. The CDR3 is CASSLVRAGEHGELYF. CDR3 bases: TGTGCCAGCAGCTTAGTAAGAGCGGGAGAACACGGGGAGCTGTACTTC.

This clonotype was picked up many times. This chain uses TRBV6-5 with TRBJ1-1; perhaps TRBD1 as D (5 bases). Trimming stripped 6 bases from V and 6 bases from J, with 14 bases between. This CDR3 is 13 amino acids long. CDR1 and CDR2 (germline): MNHEY, SVGAGI. The CDR3 here is CASRPQGWAEAFF. CDR3 in DNA: TGTGCCAGCAGGCCTCAGGGTTGGGCTGAAGCTTTCTTT.

This clonotype has ten or more counts. The V and J genes are TRBV2 and TRBJ2-5; 9 nucleotides match TRBD2. Germline V gene lookup returns CDR1 SNHLY and CDR2 FYNNEI. CDR3 length equals 15 residues. The V segment lost 7 bases and the J segment 1 base; nucleotides outside the gene matches: 7. The CDR3 sequence: CASKGLAGAQETQYF. In nucleotides, the CDR3 is TGTGCCAGCAAGGGACTAGCAGGAGCCCAAGAGACCCAGTACTTC. The entire variable domain, with the rest obtained from reference TRBV2 and TRBJ2-5, is as follows: EPEVTQTPSHQVTQMGQEVILRCVPISNHLYFYWYRQILGQKVEFLVSFYNNEISEKSEIFDDQFSVERPDGSNFTLKIRSTKLEDSAMYFCASKGLAGAQETQYFGPGTRLLVL.

This chain joins TRBV7-8 and TRBJ1-1; D uncertain. CDR3 length: 14 residues. Germline values: CDR1 SGHVS, CDR2 FQNEAQ. Trimming pared 5 bases from V and 0 bases from J, leaving 10 bases between. This chain's CDR3 is CASSPSHLNTEAFF. The CDR3 nucleotides are TGTGCCAGCAGCCCCAGTCATTTGAACACTGAAGCTTTCTTT.

This clonotype was counted many times. The V and J genes are TRBV6-1 and TRBJ1-5; unclear D gene. The germline V gene encodes CDR1 MNHNS and CDR2 SASEGT. The CDR3 extends over 13 amino acids. With 10 bases removed from V and 3 bases from J, the gap between germline ends came to 13 bases. The CDR3 sequence: CATGSLLNQPQHF. Written as DNA, the CDR3 is TGTGCCACCGGCTCACTCCTCAATCAGCCCCAGCATTTT.